These T cell receptor beta chains were read from a single sample in a study of T cell responses to AZD1222 COVID-19 vaccine. Some clones are missing from TCRdb's copy, which holds only in-frame ones; the method was immunoSEQ multiplex PCR. The table shows fewer than 200,000 clones, with around 88% occurring only once. The sequencing here drew on peripheral blood, taken 28 days after the second AZD1222 dose. These receptors were collected from an adult who received the AZD1222 COVID-19 vaccine. CDR3s include the opening cysteine and the closing phenylalanine or tryptophan. Each record gives: clone size, V gene, D gene, J gene, CDR3 DNA, CDR3 protein. A D gene is named only where the DNA matches it firmly. Clone sizes are given selectively: once, few, many, or a class where the clone is expanded.

NA	TRBV18	NA	TRBJ2-7	TGTGCCAGCTCACCGCAGGCCGCCTACGAGCAGTACTTC	CASSPQAAYEQYF
NA	TRBV28	TRBD1	TRBJ1-2	TGTGCCACCAGCCAGGGGGACTATGGCTACACCTTC	CATSQGDYGYTF
NA	TRBV19	TRBD1	TRBJ1-6	TGTGCCAGTAGTAGAGACAGGGAGGGTAATTCACCCCTCCACTTT	CASSRDREGNSPLHF
NA	TRBV6-5	NA	TRBJ1-5	TGTGCCAGCGGAATCGGGAGGCCCCAGCATTTT	CASGIGRPQHF
NA	TRBV6-5	TRBD1	TRBJ2-2	TGTGCCAGCAGTTACCGCACAGGGGGAGGTGGCGGGGAGCTGTTTTTT	CASSYRTGGGGGELFF
NA	TRBV5-1	NA	TRBJ1-1	TGCGCCAGTAGGACGGCCGTGAACACTGAAGCTTTCTTT	CASRTAVNTEAFF
NA	TRBV7-2	TRBD1	TRBJ1-2	TGTGCCAGCAGCCCGGGACAGGGTGTGAGGGGCTACACCTTC	CASSPGQGVRGYTF
NA	TRBV28	TRBD1	TRBJ1-2	TGTGCCAGCAGCCAGGGGGCTCATGGCTATGGCTACACCTTC	CASSQGAHGYGYTF
NA	TRBV7-3	TRBD1	TRBJ2-7	TGTGCCAGCAGCATTGCCGGACAGGGCTACGAGCAGTACTTC	CASSIAGQGYEQYF
NA	TRBV2	NA	TRBJ2-7	TGTGCCAGCAGTGTAAGGGGGTTCTCCTACGAGCAGTACTTC	CASSVRGFSYEQYF
NA	TRBV30	NA	TRBJ1-2	TGTGCCTGGAGTGAATTGGACAGTAGAGGTGGCTATGGCTACACCTTC	CAWSELDSRGGYGYTF
NA	TRBV5-6	TRBD2	TRBJ2-1	TGTGCCAGCAGCTTGATTACTGGGGGACTAGCCACCGGTGAGCAGTTCTTC	CASSLITGGLATGEQFF
NA	TRBV19	TRBD2	TRBJ2-3	TGTGCCAGTACCCCCGGCGGGGGATTGGCAGATACGCAGTATTTT	CASTPGGGLADTQYF
NA	TRBV30	NA	TRBJ1-5	TGTGCCTGGAGTCAAATGCAGACTCACTCGGACAATCAGCCCCAGCATTTT	CAWSQMQTHSDNQPQHF
NA	TRBV7-3	TRBD2	TRBJ2-7	TGTGCCAGCAGCCCCGTATCGGGGGACTACTACGAGCAGTACTTC	CASSPVSGDYYEQYF
NA	TRBV9	NA	TRBJ1-4	TGTGCCAGCAGCCCGGGTCTAACGAATGAAAAACTGTTTTTT	CASSPGLTNEKLFF
NA	TRBV3-1/TRBV3-2	NA	TRBJ2-6	TGTGCCAGCAGCCCCCATACCTCTGGGGCCAACGTCCTGACTTTC	CASSPHTSGANVLTF
NA	TRBV2	NA	TRBJ1-5	TGTGCCAGCAGACCCGAGGGGCGCGGCAATCAGCCCCAGCATTTT	CASRPEGRGNQPQHF
NA	TRBV7-2	TRBD2	TRBJ2-3	TGTGCCAGTCGCGCCGTACGGCTAGCGGGGGGCTCTAGCACAGATACGCAGTATTTT	CASRAVRLAGGSSTDTQYF
few	TRBV20-1	NA	TRBJ2-7	TGCAGTGCTAGTAGGGACAACAACTACGAGCAGTACTTC	CSASRDNNYEQYF
NA	TRBV5-6	NA	TRBJ2-3	TGTGCCAGTAACCTGGCCGGGGGAGATACGCAGTATTTT	CASNLAGGDTQYF
NA	TRBV9	TRBD2	TRBJ2-3	TGTGCCAGCAGCGAGGGGAGGGTGACTAGCGGGGGGAAAGATACGCAGTATTTT	CASSEGRVTSGGKDTQYF
NA	TRBV5-1	NA	TRBJ1-1	TGCGCCAGCAGCTTGGTGGGCAGGGGGAACACTGAAGCTTTCTTT	CASSLVGRGNTEAFF
NA	TRBV9	NA	TRBJ1-2	TGTGCCAGCAGCTTCGGCCAGGGAGATGGCTACACCTTC	CASSFGQGDGYTF
NA	TRBV19	TRBD1	TRBJ1-4	TGTGCCAGTAGGGGACAGGGAGCTAATGAAAAACTGTTTTTT	CASRGQGANEKLFF
NA	TRBV11-3	TRBD1	TRBJ2-7	TGTGCCAGCAGCCCAGGGACAGGAAGTGAGCAGTACTTC	CASSPGTGSEQYF
NA	TRBV27	NA	TRBJ1-6	TGTGCCAGCAGTTTAAGGGGTTTTAATTCACCCCTCCACTTT	CASSLRGFNSPLHF
NA	TRBV5-1	TRBD1	TRBJ1-2	TGCGCCAGCAGCCCAGCGGACAGGACCATCTATGGCTACACCTTC	CASSPADRTIYGYTF
NA	TRBV7-9	NA	TRBJ2-5	TGTGCCAGCAACCCGGGCCTAAGGCAAGAGACCCAGTACTTC	CASNPGLRQETQYF
few	TRBV12-5	NA	TRBJ1-4	TGTGCTAGTGGTTTGGAGGGGGAAAAACTGTTTTTT	CASGLEGEKLFF
once	TRBV7-3	NA	TRBJ1-1	TGTGCCAGCAGCCCCAGGGTGAACACTGAAGCTTTCTTT	CASSPRVNTEAFF
NA	TRBV30	NA	TRBJ1-3	TGTGCCTGGAGTAGGGGGGCCGGAAACACCATATATTTT	CAWSRGAGNTIYF
NA	TRBV10-3	NA	TRBJ1-6	TGTGCCATCAGTGTTGGGGACGGCAATTCACCCCTCCACTTT	CAISVGDGNSPLHF
NA	TRBV2	NA	TRBJ2-5	TGTGCCAGCAGTCTAGCGAGAAAGGAAGAGACCCAGTACTTC	CASSLARKEETQYF
NA	TRBV7-9	NA	TRBJ1-2	TGTGCCAGCCAATCAAGGAGCAACTATGGCTACACCTTC	CASQSRSNYGYTF
NA	TRBV30	TRBD1	TRBJ2-7	TGTGCCTGGAGTCGTCAGACAGGGGAGCAGTACTTC	CAWSRQTGEQYF
once	TRBV6-6	TRBD1	TRBJ1-1	TGTGCCAGCAGTTACCCGGGACAGCACTCTGAAGCTTTCTTT	CASSYPGQHSEAFF
NA	TRBV5-1	TRBD1	TRBJ2-4	TGCGCCAGCAGCTTGGCTGACAGGGAAGTCCAGTACTTC	CASSLADREVQYF
NA	TRBV29-1	NA	TRBJ2-5	TGCAGCGTCGGAGGCCGACGCAAAGAGACCCAGTACTTC	CSVGGRRKETQYF
NA	TRBV27	NA	TRBJ2-7	TGTGCCAGCAGTTGCGCTGACCCGGGGTGCGAGCAGTACTTC	CASSCADPGCEQYF
NA	TRBV30	TRBD1	TRBJ2-3	TGTGCCTGGAGCGAGGACAGGGCGCGAGCAGATACGCAGTATTTT	CAWSEDRARADTQYF
NA	TRBV10-3	NA	TRBJ1-1	TGTGCCATCAGTGAGATAGTGAACACTGAAGCTTTCTTT	CAISEIVNTEAFF
NA	TRBV28	TRBD1	TRBJ1-5	TGTGCCACCATCACAGGGGTGAATCAGCCCCAGCATTTT	CATITGVNQPQHF
NA	TRBV19	NA	TRBJ1-1	TGTGCCAGTAGTATATTGGGCAGGCTAGGGAACACTGAAGCTTTCTTT	CASSILGRLGNTEAFF
many	TRBV24-1	TRBD2	TRBJ2-1	TGTGCCACCAGTGACCCTAGCGGGGGGGCTAGGAATGAGCAGTTCTTC	CATSDPSGGARNEQFF
NA	TRBV30	NA	TRBJ1-1	TGTGCCCAAGGTCGAGTGAACACTGAAGCTTTCTTT	CAQGRVNTEAFF
NA	TRBV27	TRBD1	TRBJ2-1	TGTGCCAGCAGTTTATCGGCCCCCAGACAGGGGGCGATGGTTCTCTTC	CASSLSAPRQGAMVLF
NA	TRBV15	NA	TRBJ1-5	TGTGCCACCAGCAGGGATCCGGGGCGGAATCAGCCCCAGCATTTT	CATSRDPGRNQPQHF